The sequence of this T cell receptor (beta chain) was determined in a study of blood T cell repertoires in COVID-19. Study-wide context: The United States, Italy and Spain were the sources of the acute and convalescent COVID-19 samples.

Profiled with immunoSEQ multiplex PCR; TCRdb holds only in-frame clones, not every one. The sample includes 200,000 to 300,000 clones, around 90% of them seen just once. Germline-derived CDR1 and CDR2 are SGHNT and YYREEE (reference sequence). This CDR3 has 14 residues. V gave up 0 bases and J gave up 7 bases, with 10 bases separating them. The receptor's source is a man aged 30-40 years with COVID-19, enrolled during active disease. Sequencing was performed on peripheral blood. This chain connects TRBV5-4 to TRBJ1-4, with D possibly being TRBD1 (5 bases). CDR3 DNA sequence: TGTGCCAGCAGCTTGGGTGGGGCAGGTGAAAAACTGTTTTTT. It encodes CASSLGGAGEKLFF.